These 21 T cell receptor beta chains originate from one sample sequenced in a study of shared clonotypes between healthy human individuals. Naive CD8 cells were CD45RO-negative, positively selected for CCR7, excluding terminally differentiated effector memory CD45RA+ cells. The repertoire was sequenced with immunoSEQ multiplex PCR; TCRdb's copy has only in-frame clones and lacks some. This table holds over 2,000,000 clones, just under 95% found once. The sequencing input was naive CD8+ T cells from PBMCs. These receptors originate from a man aged 18 to 29 in good health. Some clones in this sample may be carry-over from other donors' samples.

Concerning this clone itself: The identical CDR3 is also encoded by other nucleotide sequences in the sample. The chain is built from TRBV27 and TRBJ2-5; D possibly corresponds to TRBD2 (5 bases). The germline V gene encodes CDR1 MNHEY and CDR2 SMNVEV (reference sequence). With 2 bases removed from V and 1 base from J, the gap between germline ends came to 5 bases. The CDR3 length is 13 residues. The CDR3 sequence: CASSLLAQETQYF. The CDR3 DNA reads TGTGCCAGCAGTTTACTAGCCCAAGAGACCCAGTACTTC.

The chain recombines TRBV11-3 with TRBJ2-7; 7 bases align to TRBD2. The junction had 13 bases not matched to a gene; V was cut back by 4 bases and J by 7 bases. The CDR3 sequence is 15 residues long. Germline V lookup: CDR1 SGHNT, CDR2 YENEEA. CDR3 region: CASSSGSAGAGEQYF. As DNA, the CDR3 is TGTGCCAGCAGCTCAGGCTCTGCGGGAGCAGGTGAGCAGTACTTC.

The rearrangement uses TRBV23-1 and TRBJ2-1, with TRBD2 identical over 11 bases. TRBV23-1 is reported as an ORF; its role is uncertain. With V trimmed by 4 bases and J by 10 bases, 12 bases remained unmatched. The CDR3 covers 16 residues. CDR3 region: CASSRTTSGREKEQFF. The DNA for the CDR3 is TGCGCCAGCAGTCGGACCACTAGCGGGAGAGAGAAAGAGCAGTTCTTC.

This clone has a single count. The gene calls are TRBV27 and TRBJ1-2; D perhaps matches TRBD1 (5 bases). The CDR3 has 12 amino acids. Germline assignment: CDR1 MNHEY and CDR2 SMNVEV (reference sequence). Trimming left V 8 bases short and J 5 bases short, with 12 bases between. The chain's CDR3 is CASGSGSYGYTF. In nucleotides, the CDR3 is TGTGCCAGCGGGTCAGGGTCATATGGCTACACCTTC.

The chain combines TRBV7-3 with TRBJ1-1; D gene unclear. Looked up from germline, CDR1 is SGHTA and CDR2 is FQGTGA. V dropped 5 bases and J dropped 5 bases, with 18 bases sitting between them. The CDR3 sequence is 15 residues long. The CDR3 nucleotides are TGTGCCAGCAGCGATGATCCGGGCTTAGGGACTGAAGCTTTCTTT. Its translation: CASSDDPGLGTEAFF.

As concerns this clone: The same CDR3 also results from other DNA sequences found in this sample. This sequence joins TRBV7-9 and TRBJ2-1; D is unclear. CDR3 length: 11 amino acids. V lost 4 bases, J lost 7 bases, and 5 bases lay in between. Germline CDR1 and CDR2: SEHNR and FQNEAQ (reference sequence). The CDR3 loop reads CASSSLNEQFF. The CDR3 coding sequence is TGTGCCAGCAGCTCCCTTAATGAGCAGTTCTTC.

The V and J genes are TRBV28 and TRBJ2-1; 10 bases align to TRBD2. J lost 9 bases, V lost 5 bases, and 13 bases had no gene match. This CDR3 spans 16 amino acids. Germline V CDR1 and CDR2: MDHEN, SYDVKM. CDR3 sequence reads: CASSIVSGGPASEQFF. The CDR3 nucleotides read TGTGCCAGCAGTATTGTTAGCGGGGGGCCCGCGAGTGAGCAGTTCTTC. The complete variable domain, with remaining parts taken from reference TRBV28 and TRBJ2-1, reads DVKVTQSSRYLVKRTGEKVFLECVQDMDHENMFWYRQDPGLGLRLIYFSYDVKMKEKGDIPEGYSVSREKKERFSLILESASTNQTSMYLCASSIVSGGPASEQFFGPGTRLTVL.

The genes are TRBV29-1 and TRBJ2-3; D perhaps matches TRBD1 (6 bases). The germline V and J ends were trimmed by 4 bases and 0 bases, with 23 bases remaining between them. From germline, CDR1 is SQVTM and CDR2 ANQGSEA. The CDR3 extends over 18 amino acids. The DNA of the CDR3 is TGCAGCGTTGGGGGGCAGGGGCGCATGTTCAGGAGCACAGATACGCAGTATTTT. Translation: CSVGGQGRMFRSTDTQYF.

The chain links TRBV29-1 to TRBJ1-2; 8 bases fit TRBD1. CDR1 is SQVTM, CDR2 ANQGSEA, per germline. The CDR3 totals 16 residues. With V trimmed by 0 bases and J by 3 bases, 9 bases remained unmatched. Written as DNA, the CDR3 is TGCAGCGTTGAAGATCGGGACAGGCGAGGACACTATGGCTACACCTTC. Its translation: CSVEDRDRRGHYGYTF.

V and J are TRBV28 and TRBJ2-7; 7 bases are a match to TRBD2. J lost 0 bases, V lost 4 bases, and 18 bases had no gene match. The CDR3 loop spans 19 amino acids. Germline V CDR1 and CDR2: MDHEN, SYDVKM. The CDR3 nucleotides are TGTGCCAGCAGTTGGCCCATAGGTCCCGCGGCGGGGGACTCCTACGAGCAGTACTTC. Its protein is CASSWPIGPAAGDSYEQYF.

The CDR3 is CASSLVSWNTGELFF. CDR3 coding DNA: TGTGCCAGCAGCTTAGTAAGTTGGAACACCGGGGAGCTGTTTTTT. The chain recombines TRBV11-2 with TRBJ2-2; no clear D. CDR3 length equals 15 residues. The germline V gene has CDR1 SGHAT and CDR2 FQNNGV. V shed 1 base and J shed 1 base, with 7 bases lying between them.

The J gene is TRBJ2-3, the V gene TRBV25-1; a possible D gene is TRBD1 (5 bases). The V gene lost 8 bases and the J gene lost 7 bases, with 13 bases spanning the gap. The CDR3 is 12 residues long. Germline CDR1 is MGHDK and CDR2 is SYGVNS. CDR3 loop: CASEARANTQYF. Here the CDR3 DNA reads TGTGCCAGCGAAGCCAGGGCGAATACGCAGTATTTT.

The chain couples TRBV27 to TRBJ2-1; 10 positions match TRBD2. This CDR3 comprises 15 residues. With 7 bases clipped from V and 4 bases from J, the junction kept 7 bases outside the gene matches. Germline V gives CDR1 MNHEY, CDR2 SMNVEV (reference sequence). CDR3 bases: TGTGCCAGCAAGCCCGGACTAGCGGTTTACAATGAGCAGTTCTTC. Translating it yields CASKPGLAVYNEQFF.

As to this clone: This specimen includes other DNA sequences encoding the same CDR3. This rearrangement joins TRBV7-3 to TRBJ2-2; weak D call: TRBD2 (5 bases). V was cut by 1 base and J by 4 bases, with 7 bases left in between. Germline assignment: CDR1 SGHTA and CDR2 FQGTGA. The CDR3 sequence is 14 residues long. Written as DNA, the CDR3 is TGTGCCAGCAGCTTAATCGGAGGCACCGGGGAGCTGTTTTTT. Protein product: CASSLIGGTGELFF.

The chain recombines TRBV25-1 with TRBJ2-1; a weak D match, TRBD2 (6 bases). This CDR3 region has 15 residues. Trimming pared 6 bases from V and 5 bases from J, leaving 17 bases between. CDR1 and CDR2 (germline): MGHDK, SYGVNS. CDR3 DNA sequence: TGTGCCAGCAGGGGAGGAAGTGGGATCGACAATGAGCAGTTCTTC. Translated: CASRGGSGIDNEQFF.

This clone was recorded a few times. The same CDR3 can be traced to other DNA sequences in this sample. The chain has TRBV27 and TRBJ2-7, with TRBD1 identical over 8 bases. This CDR3 is 13 amino acids long. The trim removed 5 bases at V and 3 bases at J, leaving 3 bases unmatched. The V gene's germline CDR1 is MNHEY and CDR2 SMNVEV (reference sequence). CDR3 protein: CASSHGTGYEQYF. The CDR3 DNA is TGTGCCAGCAGTCACGGGACAGGCTACGAGCAGTACTTC.

DNA of the CDR3: TGCGCCAGCAGCCAGGCTGAAGTAAGGCATCCTCAAGAGACCCAGTACTTC. Translation: CASSQAEVRHPQETQYF. The gene calls are TRBV4-1 and TRBJ2-5; D gene unclear. CDR1 is MGHRA and CDR2 is YSYEKL in the germline V gene. The V end lost 3 bases, the J end lost 2 bases, and 19 bases lay between the germline ends. The CDR3 consists of 17 residues.

V usage is TRBV11-2 and J usage is TRBJ2-6, with 8 bases fitting TRBD1. This CDR3 has 15 residues. J was trimmed by 1 base and V by 11 bases; bases with no gene match: 7. In germline, CDR1 is SGHAT, CDR2 FQNNGV. CDR3 DNA: TGTGCCGGACAGGGCCGTGAGTCTGGGGCCAACGTCCTGACTTTC. Residues: CAGQGRESGANVLTF.

As regards this clone: The same CDR3 arises from other DNA sequences in this sample as well. The rearrangement links TRBV4-1 to TRBJ2-7; no clear D. The V gene lost 1 base and the J gene lost 3 bases, with 13 bases spanning the gap. In germline, CDR1 is MGHRA, CDR2 YSYEKL. The CDR3 is 15 amino acids. CDR3 nucleotide sequence: TGCGCCAGCAGCCAAGTCTTAGGGTCTAGCTACGAGCAGTACTTC. This translates into CASSQVLGSSYEQYF.

The chain has TRBV19 and TRBJ2-7; 9 bases align to TRBD1. Germline CDR1 and CDR2: LNHDA and SQIVND (reference sequence). J lost 6 bases, V lost 3 bases, and 6 bases had no gene match. CDR3 length: 14 residues. CDR3 sequence (DNA): TGTGCCAGTAGTATCGGACAGGGGTCGGGCGAGCAGTACTTC. This encodes CASSIGQGSGEQYF.

The V call is TRBV29-1, the J call TRBJ1-2; D may be TRBD1 (6 bases). CDR3 size: 13 residues. Between the trimmed V and J ends, which lost 3 bases and 2 bases, there was a span of 10 bases. Germline CDR1 and CDR2: SQVTM and ANQGSEA. CDR3 loop: CSVDLTGNYGYTF. The DNA for the CDR3 is TGCAGCGTTGACTTGACAGGCAACTATGGCTACACCTTC. Full variable domain (rest looked up from reference TRBV29-1 and TRBJ1-2): SAVISQKPSRDICQRGTSLTIQCQVDSQVTMMFWYRQQPGQSLTLIATANQGSEATYESGFVIDKFPISRPNLTFSTLTVSNMSPEDSSIYLCSVDLTGNYGYTFGSGTRLTVV.